This TCR beta chain was recorded in a study of graft-versus-host responses after intestinal transplantation (dated by TCRdb to about 2021). Background for the entire study: The transplants that recipients got were multivisceral, liver-intestinal, or isolated intestinal. After intestinal transplantation, graft-versus-host and host-versus-graft alloreactive T cell clones were followed in the graft, circulation and bone marrow using bulk TCR-beta CDR3 sequencing. Rather than going through the commercial service, samples from a few later patients were sequenced in-house on an Illumina MiSeq and processed with MiXCR. Alloreactive clones were identified by sequencing pre-transplant mixed lymphocyte reaction products and comparing them with unstimulated pre-transplant donor and recipient T cells. A peak of at least 4% donor T cells among recipient peripheral blood mononuclear cells was the definition used for donor T cell macrochimerism. The cohort enrolled around 25 intestinal transplant recipients including one retransplant, and a few patients lacking pretransplant specimens were excluded. Anti-thymocyte globulin induction was given to all recipients, followed by maintenance tacrolimus and steroids for roughly 3 years. Study-wide findings and limitations: Early after transplant, peak levels of circulating GvH clones were found to be associated with declines in HvG clones. GvH clones turned up in recipient bone marrow, with some appearing earlier in ileal mucosa or blood, a pattern consistent with an intestinal mucosal origin. The conclusions were limited by the relatively low number and heterogeneity of the intestinal transplant patients. Patients with donor T cell macrochimerism had high GvH to HvG T cell clonal ratios in their allografts.

The time point label of this sample denotes: cells obtained before transplantation from donor or recipient. CD3+CD4+ and CD3+CD8+ populations were FACS-sorted from unstimulated pre-transplant donor and recipient cells taken from spleen or lymph nodes. Receptor amplification or capture employed the immunoSEQ multiplex PCR assay. In most patients, genomic DNA was isolated using the Qiagen DNeasy Blood and Tissue Kit and sent frozen to Adaptive Biotechnologies for TCR sequencing. For most patients, genomic DNA was subjected to high-throughput TCR-beta CDR3 sequencing by Adaptive Biotechnologies. The authors' pipeline ran thus. Adaptive's ImmunoSEQ software supplied the TCR sequencing data for 15 to 20 patients, while MiXCR and VDJtools were used to process three other patients. To correct CD4 versus CD8 sorting errors, sequences present in both subsets at a frequency ratio below 5:1 were removed. CDR3 nucleotide sequences shared between donor and recipient were removed because the origin of such sequences could not be assigned. At least 2-fold expansion over unstimulated cells and a minimum CFSE-low frequency of 0.002% (template counts) or 0.001% (read counts) were required for clones to be classified as alloreactive. Clones were considered mappable if detected in sequenced pre-transplant spleen, lymph node, or MLR CFSE-low populations of the donor or recipient. Cumulative frequency of alloreactive clones was calculated as a percentage of all sequences weighted by copy number. What TCRdb holds here is the immuneACCESS table cut down to in-frame rearrangements. Part of the clones is not present; checked against another copy, under half of the missing clones reflect an unresolved V gene, and the others are unexplained. V and J calls and clone size are as listed in that table; D and trimming were resolved from the DNA. The sample yields under 140,000 clones; 93% were counted once. Of the sample, about 0.51% is held by the ten largest clones.

Regarding this clone: Its antigen has not been determined. No clone much larger than this one lies a single base away; base qualities are absent.

CDR1 and CDR2 (MNHEY, SMNVEV) derive from the germline V gene (reference sequence). V trim: 5 bases; J trim: 3 bases; unmatched bases: 4. The CDR3 runs 13 amino acids, cysteine and phenylalanine included. Only CDR3 DNA is held: 39 bases, read in frame from base 1. The receptor was isolated from a human donor who received an intestinal transplant. The starting material was unstimulated CD8+ T cells sorted from spleen or lymph node cells, obtained before intestinal transplant. The chain is assembled from TRBV27 and TRBJ2-7; a stretch of 7 junction bases matches TRBD1. The DNA reads TGTGCCAGCAGTACCCGGACAGGCTACGAGCAGTACTTC. It codes for CASSTRTGYEQYF.